This T cell receptor beta chain derives from a study of shared clonotypes between healthy human individuals. Study-level results: Measured sharing among donors was expected to vary with sequencing depth.

Regarding this clone: Antigen specificity is unknown.

TCRdb keeps only in-frame clones here, not all; method: immunoSEQ multiplex PCR. Among approximately 2,300,000 clones listed, 92% were seen once. The specimen sequenced was naive CD4+ T cells from PBMCs. Regarding subset: CD45RA+ positively selected. This sequence was found in a man between 18 and 35 years old in good health. Some clones in this sample may be carry-over from other donors' samples.

In nucleotides, the CDR3 is TGTGCCAGCAGCCCCGGGGCCGGAGACAATGAGCAGTTCTTC. It encodes CASSPGAGDNEQFF. This chain connects TRBV5-4 to TRBJ2-1, with D possibly called TRBD1 or TRBD2 (5 bases each). This CDR3 is built from 14 residues. CDR1 and CDR2 (germline): SGHNT, YYREEE (reference sequence). V was shortened by 4 bases and J by 5 bases, with 13 bases between the two germline ends.